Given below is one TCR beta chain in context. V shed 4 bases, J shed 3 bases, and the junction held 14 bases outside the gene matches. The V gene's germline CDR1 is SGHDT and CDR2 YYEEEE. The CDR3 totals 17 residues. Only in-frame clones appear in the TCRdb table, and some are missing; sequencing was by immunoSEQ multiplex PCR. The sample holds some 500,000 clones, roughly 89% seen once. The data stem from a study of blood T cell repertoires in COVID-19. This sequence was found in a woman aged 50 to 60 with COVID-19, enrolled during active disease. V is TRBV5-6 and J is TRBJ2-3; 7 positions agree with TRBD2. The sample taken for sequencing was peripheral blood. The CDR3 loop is CASSPAPVVGGTDTQYF. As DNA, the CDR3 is TGTGCCAGCAGCCCGGCTCCGGTCGTCGGGGGGACAGATACGCAGTATTTT.